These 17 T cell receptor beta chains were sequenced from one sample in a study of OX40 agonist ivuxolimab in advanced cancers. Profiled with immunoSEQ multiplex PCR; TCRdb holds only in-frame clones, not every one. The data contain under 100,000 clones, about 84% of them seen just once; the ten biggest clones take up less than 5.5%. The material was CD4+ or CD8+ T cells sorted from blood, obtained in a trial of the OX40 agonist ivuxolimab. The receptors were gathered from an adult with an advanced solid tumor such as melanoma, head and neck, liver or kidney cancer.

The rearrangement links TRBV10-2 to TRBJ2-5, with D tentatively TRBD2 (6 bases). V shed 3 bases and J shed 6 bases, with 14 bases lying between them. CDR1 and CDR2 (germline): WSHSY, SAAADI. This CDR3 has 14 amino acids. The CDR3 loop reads CASSDPASAQTQYF. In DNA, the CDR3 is TGCGCCAGCAGTGATCCCGCTAGCGCACAGACCCAGTACTTC.

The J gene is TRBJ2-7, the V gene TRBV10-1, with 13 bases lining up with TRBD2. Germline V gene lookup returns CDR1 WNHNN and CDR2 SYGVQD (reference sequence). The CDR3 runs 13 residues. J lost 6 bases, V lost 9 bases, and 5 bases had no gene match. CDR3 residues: CASQTSGRPEQYF. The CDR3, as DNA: TGCGCCAGTCAGACTAGCGGGAGGCCCGAGCAGTACTTC.

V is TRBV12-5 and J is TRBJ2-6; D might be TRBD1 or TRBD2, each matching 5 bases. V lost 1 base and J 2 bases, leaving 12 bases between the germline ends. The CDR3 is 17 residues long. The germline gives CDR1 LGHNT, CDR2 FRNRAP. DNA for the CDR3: TGTGCTAGTGGTTTGGGCCTCCAGGGACCTGGGGCCAACGTCCTGACTTTC. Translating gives CASGLGLQGPGANVLTF.

The CDR3 nucleotides read TGTGCCAGCAGCCCGGGACTACTCAGCACAGATACGCAGTATTTT. Translated, it gives CASSPGLLSTDTQYF. V usage is TRBV14 and J usage is TRBJ2-3; TRBD2 matches 7 bases. Germline trimming cut 4 bases from V and 0 bases from J; bases unmatched to any gene: 4. The CDR3 extends over 15 amino acids. Germline assignment: CDR1 SGHDN and CDR2 FVKESK.

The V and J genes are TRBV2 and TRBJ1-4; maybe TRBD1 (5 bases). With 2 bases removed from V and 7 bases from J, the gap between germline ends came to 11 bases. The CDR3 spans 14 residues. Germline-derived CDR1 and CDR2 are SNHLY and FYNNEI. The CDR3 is CASSEREGAEKLFF. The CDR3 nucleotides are TGTGCCAGCAGTGAACGGGAAGGGGCTGAAAAACTGTTTTTT.

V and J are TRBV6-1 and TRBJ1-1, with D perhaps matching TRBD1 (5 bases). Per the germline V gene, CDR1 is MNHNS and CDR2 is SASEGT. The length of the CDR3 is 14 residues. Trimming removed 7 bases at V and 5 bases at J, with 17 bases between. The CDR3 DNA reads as TGTGCCAGCAACCAGGGTAGACTGGGGACTGAAGCTTTCTTT. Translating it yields CASNQGRLGTEAFF.

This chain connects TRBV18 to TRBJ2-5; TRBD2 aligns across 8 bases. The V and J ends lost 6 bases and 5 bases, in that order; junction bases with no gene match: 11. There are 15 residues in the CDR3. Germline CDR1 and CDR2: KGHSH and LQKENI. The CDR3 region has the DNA TGTGCCAGCTCCCCGGGACTAGGACCTGGTGAGACCCAGTACTTC. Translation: CASSPGLGPGETQYF. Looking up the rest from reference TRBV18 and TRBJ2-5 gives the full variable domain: NAGVMQNPRHLVRRRGQEARLRCSPMKGHSHVYWYRQLPEEGLKFMVYLQKENIIDESGMPKERFSAEFPKEGPSILRIQQVVRGDSAAYFCASSPGLGPGETQYFGPGTRLLVL.

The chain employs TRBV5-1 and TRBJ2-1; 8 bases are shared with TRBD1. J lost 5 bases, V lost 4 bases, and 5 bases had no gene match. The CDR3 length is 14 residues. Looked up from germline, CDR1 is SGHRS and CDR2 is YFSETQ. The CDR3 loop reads CASSPLTGDNEQFF. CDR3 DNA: TGCGCCAGCAGCCCCCTGACAGGGGACAATGAGCAGTTCTTC.

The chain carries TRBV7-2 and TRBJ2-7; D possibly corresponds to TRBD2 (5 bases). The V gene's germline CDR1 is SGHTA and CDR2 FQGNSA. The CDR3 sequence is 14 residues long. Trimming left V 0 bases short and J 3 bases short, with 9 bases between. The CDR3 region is CASSLAVASYEQYF. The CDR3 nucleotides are TGTGCCAGCAGCTTAGCGGTAGCGAGCTACGAGCAGTACTTC.

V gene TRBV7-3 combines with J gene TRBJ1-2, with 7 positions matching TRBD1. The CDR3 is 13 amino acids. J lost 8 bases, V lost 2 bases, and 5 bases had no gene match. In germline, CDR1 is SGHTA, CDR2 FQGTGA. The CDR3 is CASSLQGGDGYTF. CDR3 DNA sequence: TGTGCCAGCAGCTTACAGGGGGGAGACGGCTACACCTTC.

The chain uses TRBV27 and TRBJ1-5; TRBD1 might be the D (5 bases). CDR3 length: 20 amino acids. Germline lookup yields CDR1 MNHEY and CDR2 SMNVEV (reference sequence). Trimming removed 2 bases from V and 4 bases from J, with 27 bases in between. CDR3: CASSLGSSGAGNSFNQPQHF. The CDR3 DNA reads TGTGCCAGCAGTTTAGGGTCTTCCGGGGCAGGCAATTCCTTTAATCAGCCCCAGCATTTT.

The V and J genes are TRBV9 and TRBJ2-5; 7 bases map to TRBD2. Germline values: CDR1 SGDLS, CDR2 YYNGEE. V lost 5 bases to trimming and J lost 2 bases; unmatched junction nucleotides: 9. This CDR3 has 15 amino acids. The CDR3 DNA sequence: TGTGCCAGCAGTCGAGCGGGGCAAAATCAAGAGACCCAGTACTTC. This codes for CASSRAGQNQETQYF. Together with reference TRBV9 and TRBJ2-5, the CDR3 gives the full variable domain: DSGVTQTPKHLITATGQRVTLRCSPRSGDLSVYWYQQSLDQGLQFLIQYYNGEERAKGNILERFSAQQFPDLHSELNLSSLELGDSALYFCASSRAGQNQETQYFGPGTRLLVL.

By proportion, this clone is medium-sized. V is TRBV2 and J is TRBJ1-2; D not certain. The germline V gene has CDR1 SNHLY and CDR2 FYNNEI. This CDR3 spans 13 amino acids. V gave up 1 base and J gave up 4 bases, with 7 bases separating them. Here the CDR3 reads CASSEDGFYGYTF. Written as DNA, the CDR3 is TGTGCCAGCAGTGAAGACGGCTTCTATGGCTACACCTTC.

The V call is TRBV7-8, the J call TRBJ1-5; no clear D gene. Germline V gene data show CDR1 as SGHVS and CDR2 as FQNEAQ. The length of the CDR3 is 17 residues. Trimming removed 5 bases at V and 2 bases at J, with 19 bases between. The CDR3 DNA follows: TGTGCCAGCAGCAACCACCCCCAGGCGAGGGGCAATCAGCCCCAGCATTTT. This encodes CASSNHPQARGNQPQHF.

CDR3 coding DNA: TGTGCCAGCAGTACGACGTTGGGGCCGGACATTCTCTACGAGCAGTACTTC. Amino acid sequence: CASSTTLGPDILYEQYF. V usage is TRBV27 and J usage is TRBJ2-7; D may be TRBD1 (5 bases). The CDR3 totals 17 residues. V lost 5 bases and J lost 3, with 23 bases in between. The V gene's germline CDR1 is MNHEY and CDR2 SMNVEV (reference sequence).

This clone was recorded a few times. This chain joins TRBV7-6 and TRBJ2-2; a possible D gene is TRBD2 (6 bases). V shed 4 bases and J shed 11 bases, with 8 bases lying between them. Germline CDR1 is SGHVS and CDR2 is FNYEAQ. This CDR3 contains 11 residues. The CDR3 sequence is CASSSSVELFF. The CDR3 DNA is TGTGCCAGCAGCTCTAGCGTAGAGCTGTTTTTT. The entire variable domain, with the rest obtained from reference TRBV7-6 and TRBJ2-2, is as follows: GAGVSQSPRYKVTKRGQDVALRCDPISGHVSLYWYRQALGQGPEFLTYFNYEAQQDKSGLPNDRFSAERPEGSISTLTIQRTEQRDSAMYRCASSSSVELFFGEGSRLTVL.

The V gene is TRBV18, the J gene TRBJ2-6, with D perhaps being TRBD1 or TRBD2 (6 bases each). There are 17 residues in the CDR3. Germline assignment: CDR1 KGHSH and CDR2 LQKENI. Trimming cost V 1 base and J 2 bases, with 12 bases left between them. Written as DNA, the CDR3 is TGTGCCAGCTCACCACAGGCAGGGGAGGCTGGGGCCAACGTCCTGACTTTC. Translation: CASSPQAGEAGANVLTF.